The rows below give T cell receptor beta chains drawn from one sample of a study of T-cell reconstitution after alpha-beta-depleted transplantation in children. TCRdb itself ran the PCR reads through MiXCR, one entry per CDR3 protein. The sample yields 540,000 or so distinct CDR3 sequences, around 23% seen once. Sequenced material: PBMCs, mostly from graft donor cells, taken 360 days after TCRalphabeta/CD19-depleted stem cell transplant. The receptors were sampled from a boy under two years old who had a stem cell transplant for acute myeloid leukemia, so the T cells may come from the graft donor. Both conserved end residues are part of each CDR3. A D gene is named only where the DNA matches it firmly. Only part of the rows carry a size: once, few, many, or a class if the clone is expanded.

V gene	J gene	clone size	D gene	CDR3 protein	CDR3 DNA
TRBV5-1	TRBJ2-5	many	.	CASSLESRNFQETQYF	TGCGCCAGCAGCTTGGAGTCGCGGAACTTCCAAGAGACCCAGTACTTC
TRBV29-1	TRBJ2-5	few	TRBD1	CSVEGVWDRTQETQYF	TGCAGCGTTGAAGGGGTCTGGGACAGGACCCAAGAGACCCAGTACTTC
TRBV12-3/TRBV12-4	TRBJ1-2	many	.	CASTLRRGGFYGYTF	TGTGCCAGCACCTTAAGGAGGGGGGGATTCTATGGCTACACCTTC
TRBV12-3/TRBV12-4	TRBJ2-3	.	.	CASSPPLRSSSTDTQYF	TGTGCCAGCAGTCCACCGTTGCGATCCTCTAGCACAGATACGCAGTATTTT
TRBV20-1	TRBJ2-1	few	TRBD1	CSARESGQGSHNEQFF	TGCAGTGCTAGAGAAAGCGGACAGGGAAGTCACAATGAGCAGTTCTTC
TRBV6-5	TRBJ1-1	.	TRBD1	CASSYRDRGKNTEAFF	TGTGCCAGCAGTTATCGGGACAGGGGGAAGAACACTGAAGCTTTCTTT
TRBV18	TRBJ1-6	.	.	CASSPNTGKSSPLHF	TGTGCCAGCTCACCTAACACAGGGAAGAGTTCACCCCTCCACTTT
TRBV29-1	TRBJ1-3	.	.	CSVRDSAGNTTYF	TGCAGCGTTCGCGATTCGGCTGGAAACACCACATATTTT
TRBV29-1	TRBJ2-1	many	.	CSALHRWGAYNEQFF	TGCAGCGCTCTCCACAGGTGGGGGGCATACAATGAGCAGTTCTTC
TRBV4-3	TRBJ2-5	many	TRBD2	CASSQDLAGQRETQYF	TGCGCCAGCAGCCAAGATCTAGCGGGCCAAAGGGAGACCCAGTACTTC
TRBV5-1	TRBJ1-2	many	TRBD1	CASSLDGTGIGIPDGYTF	TGCGCCAGCAGCTTGGATGGGACAGGGATCGGTATACCGGATGGCTACACCTTC
TRBV27	TRBJ2-7	.	.	CASRPLTASYEQYF	TGTGCCAGCAGACCTCTGACAGCATCCTACGAGCAGTACTTC
TRBV5-1	TRBJ2-7	.	.	CASSLIFGTPSYEQYF	TGCGCCAGCAGCTTGATCTTCGGGACACCGTCCTACGAGCAGTACTTC
TRBV20-1	TRBJ1-5	many	.	CSARIRQDSNQPQHF	TGCAGTGCTAGAATACGACAGGATAGCAATCAGCCCCAGCATTTT
TRBV6-1	TRBJ1-2	few	.	CASSEAWGATVHF	TGTGCCAGCAGTGAAGCTTGGGGGGCGACAGTGCACTTC
TRBV10-3	TRBJ2-5	few	.	CAIRDQETQYF	TGTGCCATCAGGGACCAAGAGACCCAGTACTTC
TRBV7-2	TRBJ1-5	.	.	CASSTGLEGQPQHF	TGTGCCAGCAGCACCGGGCTGGAAGGTCAGCCCCAGCATTTT
TRBV20-1	TRBJ2-1	.	.	CSARMGMSYNEQFF	TGCAGTGCTAGAATGGGGATGTCCTACAATGAGCAGTTCTTC
TRBV11-3	TRBJ2-2	.	TRBD2	CASSLDLAGAGELFF	TGTGCCAGCAGCTTAGACCTAGCGGGGGCCGGGGAGCTGTTTTTT
TRBV20-1	TRBJ1-2	many	.	CSAKTEYGYTF	TGCAGTGCTAAGACGGAGTATGGCTACACCTTC
TRBV9	TRBJ2-3	many	.	CASSRTVTTDTQYF	TGTGCCAGCAGCCGGACGGTGACCACAGATACGCAGTATTTT
TRBV10-2	TRBJ2-2	.	.	CASRDTRLGPGELFF	TGCGCCAGCAGAGACACTAGGTTGGGGCCCGGGGAGCTGTTTTTT
TRBV7-2	TRBJ1-1	few	.	CASSLTLGGEAFF	TGTGCCAGCAGCTTAACTCTTGGGGGGGAAGCTTTCTTT
TRBV7-9	TRBJ2-7	.	.	CASSLNAQVGQSYEQYF	TGTGCCAGCAGCTTAAATGCCCAGGTCGGGCAAAGCTACGAGCAGTACTTC
TRBV12-3/TRBV12-4	TRBJ1-3	few	.	CASTQAGRGNTIYF	TGTGCCAGCACCCAGGCGGGACGAGGAAACACCATATATTTT
TRBV12-3/TRBV12-4	TRBJ2-4	many	TRBD1	CASSPGQGNIQYF	TGTGCCAGCAGTCCGGGACAGGGTAACATTCAGTACTTC
TRBV11-3	TRBJ1-5	.	.	CASSPGDNQPQHF	TGTGCCAGCAGCCCGGGGGACAATCAGCCCCAGCATTTT
TRBV7-9	TRBJ1-1	few	.	CASSGGGVEAFF	TGTGCCAGCAGCGGCGGAGGGGTTGAAGCTTTCTTT
TRBV29-1	TRBJ1-1	many	TRBD1	CSVGDRGFPAFF	TGCAGCGTTGGGGACAGGGGCTTTCCGGCTTTCTTT
TRBV5-1	TRBJ2-7	.	TRBD1	CASSLSGTGEYEQYF	TGCGCCAGCAGCTTATCCGGGACAGGGGAATACGAGCAGTACTTC
TRBV7-9	TRBJ1-2	many	.	CASSLASGANYGYTF	TGTGCCAGCAGCTTAGCGTCAGGGGCGAACTATGGCTACACCTTC
TRBV15	TRBJ2-3	few	TRBD2	CATSRERLAGGDSTDTQYF	TGTGCCACCAGCAGAGAAAGACTAGCGGGGGGCGATAGCACAGATACGCAGTATTTT
TRBV20-1	TRBJ1-1	few	TRBD1	CSARSDRVGTEAFF	TGCAGTGCTAGATCGGACAGGGTAGGGACTGAAGCTTTCTTT
TRBV29-1	TRBJ2-3	.	TRBD1	CSVVQGDSTDTQYF	TGCAGCGTTGTACAGGGGGATAGCACAGATACGCAGTATTTT
TRBV20-1	TRBJ2-1	few	TRBD1	CSASYRDREWNEQFF	TGCAGTGCTAGTTATCGGGACAGGGAATGGAATGAGCAGTTCTTC
TRBV7-9	TRBJ2-5	many	TRBD2	CASSLVAGDGETQYF	TGTGCCAGCAGCTTAGTAGCGGGCGACGGAGAGACCCAGTACTTC
TRBV20-1	TRBJ2-7	many	.	CSARGGSIYEQYF	TGCAGTGCTAGAGGGGGAAGTATCTACGAGCAGTACTTC
TRBV30	TRBJ2-1	many	.	CAWSVPLVIHEQFF	TGTGCCTGGAGTGTCCCACTAGTAATTCATGAGCAGTTCTTC
TRBV12-3/TRBV12-4	TRBJ1-2	.	.	CASSTRDTYGYTF	TGTGCCAGCAGTACCCGGGACACCTATGGCTACACCTTC
TRBV5-1	TRBJ2-5	once	.	CASKMGLTAAETQYF	TGCGCCAGCAAGATGGGGCTTACGGCCGCAGAGACCCAGTACTTC
TRBV27	TRBJ1-1	.	.	CASSFSGSGTEAFF	TGTGCCAGCAGTTTTTCGGGGTCGGGGACTGAAGCTTTCTTT
TRBV20-1	TRBJ1-6	.	.	CSAGGPFVDSPLHF	TGCAGTGCAGGGGGACCCTTTGTTGATTCACCCCTCCACTTT